Listed below are T cell receptor beta chains from one sample, sequenced in a study of T cell responses to AZD1222 COVID-19 vaccine. The method was immunoSEQ multiplex PCR; TCRdb's version includes in-frame clones alone and lacks a portion of them. The sample holds about 93,000 clones, roughly nine tenths seen once. The specimen comprised peripheral blood, sampled 28 days after the second AZD1222 dose. These receptors were taken from an adult who received the AZD1222 COVID-19 vaccine. CDR3s include the opening cysteine and the closing phenylalanine or tryptophan.

v_call: TRBV2; j_call: TRBJ2-1; cdr3_length: 16; cdr3_aa: CASSEGQGYSWNEQFF
v_call: TRBV27; j_call: TRBJ1-5; cdr3_length: 14; cdr3_aa: CASWSRGLGQPQHF
v_call: TRBV20-1; j_call: TRBJ1-1; cdr3_length: 12; cdr3_aa: CSASAGNTEAFF
v_call: TRBV5-1; j_call: TRBJ1-4; cdr3_length: 13; cdr3_aa: CASRGTADEKLFF
v_call: TRBV6-2/TRBV6-3; j_call: TRBJ2-1; cdr3_length: 18; cdr3_aa: CASSPGTSGRARYNEQFF
v_call: TRBV20-1; j_call: TRBJ2-3; cdr3_length: 13; cdr3_aa: CSASTGVTDTQYF
v_call: TRBV19; j_call: TRBJ1-5; cdr3_length: 13; cdr3_aa: CASSIGEYQPQHF
v_call: TRBV29-1; j_call: TRBJ1-6; cdr3_length: 15; cdr3_aa: CSVRNGDRDNSPLHF
v_call: TRBV7-2; j_call: TRBJ2-5; cdr3_length: 13; cdr3_aa: CASSFGAGETQYF
v_call: TRBV2; j_call: TRBJ2-5; cdr3_length: 14; cdr3_aa: CASSDYGGIATQYF
v_call: TRBV5-1; j_call: TRBJ2-3; cdr3_length: 17; cdr3_aa: CASSLEPSGGIDNTQYF
v_call: TRBV6-5; j_call: TRBJ2-2; cdr3_length: 13; cdr3_aa: CASGTGMTGELFF
v_call: TRBV24-1; j_call: TRBJ2-3; cdr3_length: 16; cdr3_aa: CATSDGRGGGSDTQYF
v_call: TRBV18; j_call: TRBJ1-2; cdr3_length: 14; cdr3_aa: CASSPGQGSYGYTF
v_call: TRBV29-1; j_call: TRBJ2-3; cdr3_length: 13; cdr3_aa: CSVATDLTDTQYF
v_call: TRBV7-9; j_call: TRBJ1-1; cdr3_length: 12; cdr3_aa: CASSLDTGEAFF
v_call: TRBV19; j_call: TRBJ1-2; cdr3_length: 15; cdr3_aa: CASSPSWGSAYGYTF
v_call: TRBV5-8; j_call: TRBJ1-1; cdr3_length: 16; cdr3_aa: CASSFGTRLRGTEAFF
v_call: TRBV6-1; j_call: TRBJ2-3; cdr3_length: 15; cdr3_aa: CASSEQGFSTDTQYF
v_call: TRBV4-1; j_call: TRBJ2-3; cdr3_length: 16; cdr3_aa: CASSREVAGAPNTQYF
v_call: TRBV5-8; j_call: TRBJ2-3; cdr3_length: 15; cdr3_aa: CASSRGTSGRDTQYF
v_call: TRBV2; j_call: TRBJ1-1; cdr3_length: 13; cdr3_aa: CASRDNSNTEAFF
v_call: TRBV25-1; j_call: TRBJ2-2; cdr3_length: 13; cdr3_aa: CASSQGDTGELFF
v_call: TRBV6-5; j_call: TRBJ1-2; cdr3_length: 15; cdr3_aa: CASSYSIIDDYGYTF
v_call: TRBV11-2; j_call: TRBJ2-7; cdr3_length: 13; cdr3_aa: CASSWGESYEQYF
v_call: TRBV4-3; j_call: TRBJ2-3; cdr3_length: 13; cdr3_aa: CASSQDVTDTQYF
v_call: TRBV3-1/TRBV3-2; j_call: TRBJ1-2; cdr3_length: 15; cdr3_aa: CASSQADGDRPRYTF
v_call: TRBV2; j_call: TRBJ1-1; cdr3_length: 14; cdr3_aa: CASSEGWTFTEAFF
v_call: TRBV30; j_call: TRBJ1-2; cdr3_length: 13; cdr3_aa: CAWSVTSNYGYTF
v_call: TRBV19; j_call: TRBJ2-3; cdr3_length: 13; cdr3_aa: CASTGGHTDTQYF
v_call: TRBV19; j_call: TRBJ2-7; cdr3_length: 15; cdr3_aa: CASSMMSGGVYEQYF
v_call: TRBV27; j_call: TRBJ1-2; cdr3_length: 14; cdr3_aa: CASSSPGQGAGYTF
v_call: TRBV27; j_call: TRBJ2-5; cdr3_length: 11; cdr3_aa: CASRTQETQYF
v_call: TRBV27; j_call: TRBJ2-1; cdr3_length: 15; cdr3_aa: CASRQLRSSYNEQFF
v_call: TRBV6-1; j_call: TRBJ2-1; cdr3_length: 17; cdr3_aa: CASSEPFGLAGPSEQFF
v_call: TRBV6-5; j_call: TRBJ1-1; cdr3_length: 14; cdr3_aa: CASSSGVMNTEAFF
v_call: TRBV5-5; j_call: TRBJ1-1; cdr3_length: 13; cdr3_aa: CASSTGMDTEAFF
v_call: TRBV3-1/TRBV3-2; j_call: TRBJ2-1; cdr3_length: 14; cdr3_aa: CASSQAGAGDEQFF
v_call: TRBV5-8; j_call: TRBJ2-7; cdr3_length: 12; cdr3_aa: CASSRDLYEQYF
v_call: TRBV19; j_call: TRBJ1-5; cdr3_length: 15; cdr3_aa: CASSLSGQVHQPQHF
v_call: TRBV4-3; j_call: TRBJ1-1; cdr3_length: 12; cdr3_aa: CASSPEGLPPFF
v_call: TRBV10-3; j_call: TRBJ1-1; cdr3_length: 14; cdr3_aa: CAISAGGLNTEAFF
v_call: TRBV12-3/TRBV12-4; j_call: TRBJ1-4; cdr3_length: 11; cdr3_aa: CASSKRGELFF
v_call: TRBV29-1; j_call: TRBJ2-4; cdr3_length: 13; cdr3_aa: CSVGGQGRNIQYF
v_call: TRBV9; j_call: TRBJ2-7; cdr3_length: 14; cdr3_aa: CASSVWPKTYEQYF